Listed below are T cell receptor beta chains from one sample, sequenced in a study of blood T cell repertoires in COVID-19. Libraries were prepared by immunoSEQ multiplex PCR; TCRdb keeps only in-frame clonotypes and omits some of them. Found here are about 85,000 clones, roughly nine tenths of them singletons; the top ten hold less than 2.5%. Sequences were obtained from peripheral blood. Receptors were obtained from a man aged 45 to 65 with acute or convalescent COVID-19. Both conserved end residues are part of each CDR3. A D gene is named only where the DNA matches it firmly. Size tells how often a clone was seen (once, few, many) or the class of an expanded clone, and some rows leave it out.

j_gene: TRBJ1-2; d_gene: TRBD1; v_gene: TRBV5-4; abundance: -; CDR3nt: TGTGCCAGCAGCAGGGACAGGGGATGGTATGGCTACACCTTC; CDR3aa: CASSRDRGWYGYTF
j_gene: TRBJ1-5; d_gene: -; v_gene: TRBV4-1; abundance: -; CDR3nt: TGCGCCAGCAGCCAAGATACCAGTCAGCCCCAGCATTTT; CDR3aa: CASSQDTSQPQHF
j_gene: TRBJ1-3; d_gene: -; v_gene: TRBV9; abundance: -; CDR3nt: TGTGCCAGCAGCGTAGGCGGGGTATCCGGAAACACCATATATTTT; CDR3aa: CASSVGGVSGNTIYF
j_gene: TRBJ2-7; d_gene: TRBD2; v_gene: TRBV4-1; abundance: -; CDR3nt: TGCGCCAGCAGCCAAGTAGCTAGCGGGAGTGCGTACGAGCAGTACTTC; CDR3aa: CASSQVASGSAYEQYF
j_gene: TRBJ1-3; d_gene: TRBD1; v_gene: TRBV14; abundance: -; CDR3nt: TGTGCCAGCAGCCGGACAGGGGAGAGAAACACCATATATTTT; CDR3aa: CASSRTGERNTIYF
j_gene: TRBJ2-7; d_gene: TRBD1; v_gene: TRBV27; abundance: -; CDR3nt: TGTGCCAGCAGTTTAGAACCCCCGGGACAGGGGTACGAGCAGTACTTC; CDR3aa: CASSLEPPGQGYEQYF
j_gene: TRBJ2-3; d_gene: TRBD2; v_gene: TRBV28; abundance: -; CDR3nt: TGTGCCAGCAGTTTAGACGGGAGGCGCCCTAGCACAGATACGCAGTATTTT; CDR3aa: CASSLDGRRPSTDTQYF
j_gene: TRBJ2-5; d_gene: TRBD2; v_gene: TRBV7-9; abundance: -; CDR3nt: TGTGCCAGCAGCGACAAGCGGGGCCTACAAGAGACCCAGTACTTC; CDR3aa: CASSDKRGLQETQYF
j_gene: TRBJ1-1; d_gene: TRBD1; v_gene: TRBV11-2; abundance: few; CDR3nt: TGTGCCAGCAGCCTAGACAGGGACACTGAAGCTTTCTTT; CDR3aa: CASSLDRDTEAFF
j_gene: TRBJ2-1; d_gene: -; v_gene: TRBV19; abundance: -; CDR3nt: TGTGCCAGTAGTACTCGACGGACTGAGTACAATGAGCAGTTCTTC; CDR3aa: CASSTRRTEYNEQFF
j_gene: TRBJ2-7; d_gene: -; v_gene: TRBV9; abundance: -; CDR3nt: TGTGCCAGCAGCCCAGAGGACACCTTACTATCTTACGAGCGGCAGTACTTC; CDR3aa: CASSPEDTLLSYERQYF
j_gene: TRBJ2-7; d_gene: -; v_gene: TRBV7-2; abundance: -; CDR3nt: TGTGCCAGCAGCTTACGCCAGTCCTACGAGCAGTACTTC; CDR3aa: CASSLRQSYEQYF
j_gene: TRBJ1-1; d_gene: -; v_gene: TRBV19; abundance: -; CDR3nt: TGTGCCAGTATCGATCCGGCCAGGGCCTCGAACACTGAAGCTTTCTTT; CDR3aa: CASIDPARASNTEAFF
j_gene: TRBJ2-5; d_gene: TRBD2; v_gene: TRBV5-4; abundance: -; CDR3nt: TGTGCCAGCAGCGGCGTAGCGGGAGGGGGTGGGGAGACCCAGTACTTC; CDR3aa: CASSGVAGGGGETQYF
j_gene: TRBJ2-5; d_gene: TRBD2; v_gene: TRBV5-1; abundance: once; CDR3nt: TGCGCCAGCAGAGAGGGGTCGGGGGGACGGGTCCTAAGAGAGACCCAGTACTTC; CDR3aa: CASREGSGGRVLRETQYF
j_gene: TRBJ1-2; d_gene: TRBD1; v_gene: TRBV18; abundance: -; CDR3nt: TGTGCCAGCTCACCAGTACAGCCCCTTCGGGACAGGAACTATGGCTACACCTTC; CDR3aa: CASSPVQPLRDRNYGYTF
j_gene: TRBJ2-1; d_gene: TRBD1; v_gene: TRBV2; abundance: -; CDR3nt: TGTGCCAGCAGTCAGACAGGGAGCTCCTACAATGAGCAGTTCTTC; CDR3aa: CASSQTGSSYNEQFF
j_gene: TRBJ1-1; d_gene: -; v_gene: TRBV3-1/TRBV3-2; abundance: -; CDR3nt: TGTGCCAGCAGCCTTGGACAGAAGAACACTGAAGCTTTCTTT; CDR3aa: CASSLGQKNTEAFF
j_gene: TRBJ1-5; d_gene: -; v_gene: TRBV19; abundance: -; CDR3nt: TGTGCCAGTAGTAGTGGGGAGGGGCGAATCAATCAGCCCCAGCATTTT; CDR3aa: CASSSGEGRINQPQHF
j_gene: TRBJ2-1; d_gene: -; v_gene: TRBV21-1; abundance: -; CDR3nt: TGTGCCAGCAGCAAAGGTCAGGGTTGGACCTACAATGAGCAGTTCTTC; CDR3aa: CASSKGQGWTYNEQFF
j_gene: TRBJ1-2; d_gene: -; v_gene: TRBV12-3/TRBV12-4; abundance: -; CDR3nt: TGTGCCAGTTCTCGGGGTAACTATGGCTACACCTTC; CDR3aa: CASSRGNYGYTF
j_gene: TRBJ2-7; d_gene: -; v_gene: TRBV29-1; abundance: -; CDR3nt: TGCAGCGTTGTCGGGGGTTACGAGCAGTACTTC; CDR3aa: CSVVGGYEQYF
j_gene: TRBJ1-2; d_gene: TRBD1; v_gene: TRBV19; abundance: -; CDR3nt: TGTGCCAGTAAAATTACCGGGACAGGGAACTATGGCTACACCTTC; CDR3aa: CASKITGTGNYGYTF
j_gene: TRBJ1-3; d_gene: TRBD1; v_gene: TRBV24-1; abundance: -; CDR3nt: TGTGCCACCAGTGATCGGACAGGCGAGGGAAACACCATATATTTT; CDR3aa: CATSDRTGEGNTIYF
j_gene: TRBJ1-4; d_gene: TRBD1; v_gene: TRBV11-2; abundance: -; CDR3nt: TGTGCCAGCAGCCCCGGGACAGGGGACGAAAAACTGTTTTTT; CDR3aa: CASSPGTGDEKLFF
j_gene: TRBJ2-3; d_gene: TRBD2; v_gene: TRBV18; abundance: once; CDR3nt: TGTGCCAGCTCACCGGGACTAGCGGGAGCGAAGGATACGCAGTATTTT; CDR3aa: CASSPGLAGAKDTQYF
j_gene: TRBJ2-3; d_gene: -; v_gene: TRBV27; abundance: once; CDR3nt: TGTGCCAGCAGACCTACTACATTCACAGATACGCAGTATTTT; CDR3aa: CASRPTTFTDTQYF
j_gene: TRBJ2-7; d_gene: -; v_gene: TRBV10-3; abundance: -; CDR3nt: TGTGCCACCCATGCAACAGGTGGAAACGAGCAGTACTTC; CDR3aa: CATHATGGNEQYF
j_gene: TRBJ1-1; d_gene: -; v_gene: TRBV7-3; abundance: -; CDR3nt: TGTGCCAGCAGCTTAACAGGGAGGGACACTGAAGCTTTCTTT; CDR3aa: CASSLTGRDTEAFF
j_gene: TRBJ1-2; d_gene: -; v_gene: TRBV29-1; abundance: -; CDR3nt: TGCAGCGTTGTGGGGGGTTATGGCTACACCTTC; CDR3aa: CSVVGGYGYTF
j_gene: TRBJ1-2; d_gene: -; v_gene: TRBV3-1/TRBV3-2; abundance: -; CDR3nt: TGTGCCAGCAGCCAAGATGGGGCGGATGGCTACACCTTC; CDR3aa: CASSQDGADGYTF
j_gene: TRBJ1-2; d_gene: TRBD1; v_gene: TRBV27; abundance: -; CDR3nt: TGTGCCAGCAGCCCCCTACAGGGGCTTCCCTATGGCTACACCTTC; CDR3aa: CASSPLQGLPYGYTF
j_gene: TRBJ1-1; d_gene: -; v_gene: TRBV20-1; abundance: -; CDR3nt: TGCAGTGCCCTAGGCGGGGAAGCTTTCTTT; CDR3aa: CSALGGEAFF
j_gene: TRBJ2-2; d_gene: TRBD2; v_gene: TRBV5-8; abundance: -; CDR3nt: TGTGCCAGCAGCCACGGACTAGCGGACCCCGGGGAGCTGTTTTTT; CDR3aa: CASSHGLADPGELFF
j_gene: TRBJ2-7; d_gene: -; v_gene: TRBV2; abundance: -; CDR3nt: TGTGCCAGCAGTCAACCCAAAGCCGCCTACGAGCAGTACTTC; CDR3aa: CASSQPKAAYEQYF
j_gene: TRBJ2-5; d_gene: -; v_gene: TRBV4-3; abundance: -; CDR3nt: TGCGCCAGCAGCCAAGGCAGGGGCCAGACCCAGTACTTC; CDR3aa: CASSQGRGQTQYF
j_gene: TRBJ2-2; d_gene: TRBD2; v_gene: TRBV5-4; abundance: -; CDR3nt: TGTGCCAGCAGCCCTCAAGCGGGAACGAACACCGGGGAGCTGTTTTTT; CDR3aa: CASSPQAGTNTGELFF
j_gene: TRBJ2-7; d_gene: TRBD2; v_gene: TRBV5-5; abundance: -; CDR3nt: TGTGCCAGCAGCCCAACTGGCGGGGGATATTACGAGCAGTACTTC; CDR3aa: CASSPTGGGYYEQYF
j_gene: TRBJ2-1; d_gene: -; v_gene: TRBV5-5; abundance: -; CDR3nt: TGTGCCAGCAGCTTGGCCGGACTCTACAATGAGCAGTTCTTC; CDR3aa: CASSLAGLYNEQFF
j_gene: TRBJ2-5; d_gene: TRBD1; v_gene: TRBV25-1; abundance: -; CDR3nt: TGTGCCAGCAGTGAATACGGACAGGCTCAAGAGACCCAGTACTTC; CDR3aa: CASSEYGQAQETQYF
j_gene: TRBJ2-5; d_gene: TRBD1; v_gene: TRBV2; abundance: -; CDR3nt: TGTGCCAGCAGTGTTGAGGGGGCAGGTGAGACCCAGTACTTC; CDR3aa: CASSVEGAGETQYF
j_gene: TRBJ2-3; d_gene: TRBD2; v_gene: TRBV7-2; abundance: -; CDR3nt: TGTGCCAGCAGCCTACAGTGGGGGGGGTCAGATACGCAGTATTTT; CDR3aa: CASSLQWGGSDTQYF
j_gene: TRBJ1-6; d_gene: TRBD1; v_gene: TRBV9; abundance: -; CDR3nt: TGTGCCAGCAGCGATGCTCCGACAGGGGGCGGTAATTCACCCCTCCACTTT; CDR3aa: CASSDAPTGGGNSPLHF
j_gene: TRBJ2-2; d_gene: -; v_gene: TRBV7-2; abundance: -; CDR3nt: TGTGCCAGCAGCTTAGCGCGGTACCGCACCGGGGAGCTGTTTTTT; CDR3aa: CASSLARYRTGELFF
j_gene: TRBJ2-1; d_gene: TRBD2; v_gene: TRBV11-2; abundance: few; CDR3nt: TGTGCCAGCAGTCGAGCGGGGGGCTACAATGAGCAGTTCTTC; CDR3aa: CASSRAGGYNEQFF
j_gene: TRBJ2-7; d_gene: TRBD1; v_gene: TRBV4-1; abundance: few; CDR3nt: TGCGCCAGCAGCCTTACAGGGGCCGAGCAGTACTTC; CDR3aa: CASSLTGAEQYF
j_gene: TRBJ1-2; d_gene: -; v_gene: TRBV4-1; abundance: -; CDR3nt: TGCGCCAGCAGCCAAGTAACCGGGGTCGGCTACACCTTC; CDR3aa: CASSQVTGVGYTF
j_gene: TRBJ2-6; d_gene: TRBD1; v_gene: TRBV29-1; abundance: few; CDR3nt: TGCAGCGTTGAAGATCAGGGGGTCTGGGCCAACGTCCTGACTTTC; CDR3aa: CSVEDQGVWANVLTF
j_gene: TRBJ1-1; d_gene: -; v_gene: TRBV28; abundance: -; CDR3nt: TGTGCCAGCAGTTCAGGGGTTGGCACTGAAGCTTTCTTT; CDR3aa: CASSSGVGTEAFF
j_gene: TRBJ1-4; d_gene: -; v_gene: TRBV3-1/TRBV3-2; abundance: -; CDR3nt: TGTGCCAGCAGCCAAGCCGAATTGAGTCCAACTAATGAAAAACTGTTTTTT; CDR3aa: CASSQAELSPTNEKLFF
j_gene: TRBJ1-2; d_gene: TRBD1; v_gene: TRBV2; abundance: -; CDR3nt: TGTGCCAGCAGCCCAGGGACAGGGAATGGCTACACCTTC; CDR3aa: CASSPGTGNGYTF
j_gene: TRBJ1-3; d_gene: -; v_gene: TRBV3-1/TRBV3-2; abundance: -; CDR3nt: TGTGCCAGCAGCCAAGTGCTGGGGGGATTTGGAAACACCATATATTTT; CDR3aa: CASSQVLGGFGNTIYF
j_gene: TRBJ1-2; d_gene: TRBD1; v_gene: TRBV2; abundance: -; CDR3nt: TGTGCCAGCAGTGAATACAGGGGATCTAAGGGCTACACCTTC; CDR3aa: CASSEYRGSKGYTF
j_gene: TRBJ2-2; d_gene: -; v_gene: TRBV6-5; abundance: -; CDR3nt: TGTGCCAGCAGTCCCTATGAGGTCACCGGGGAGCTGTTTTTT; CDR3aa: CASSPYEVTGELFF
j_gene: TRBJ2-5; d_gene: TRBD2; v_gene: TRBV15; abundance: -; CDR3nt: TGTGCCACCAGTCGACTAGCGGGGGGCGAGACCCAGTACTTC; CDR3aa: CATSRLAGGETQYF
j_gene: TRBJ2-5; d_gene: -; v_gene: TRBV15; abundance: -; CDR3nt: TGTGCCACCAGCAGACAGGCGCAAGAGACCCAGTACTTC; CDR3aa: CATSRQAQETQYF
j_gene: TRBJ2-6; d_gene: -; v_gene: TRBV5-1; abundance: -; CDR3nt: TGCGCCAGCAGCCGACAGGCTGGGGCCAACGTCCTGACTTTC; CDR3aa: CASSRQAGANVLTF